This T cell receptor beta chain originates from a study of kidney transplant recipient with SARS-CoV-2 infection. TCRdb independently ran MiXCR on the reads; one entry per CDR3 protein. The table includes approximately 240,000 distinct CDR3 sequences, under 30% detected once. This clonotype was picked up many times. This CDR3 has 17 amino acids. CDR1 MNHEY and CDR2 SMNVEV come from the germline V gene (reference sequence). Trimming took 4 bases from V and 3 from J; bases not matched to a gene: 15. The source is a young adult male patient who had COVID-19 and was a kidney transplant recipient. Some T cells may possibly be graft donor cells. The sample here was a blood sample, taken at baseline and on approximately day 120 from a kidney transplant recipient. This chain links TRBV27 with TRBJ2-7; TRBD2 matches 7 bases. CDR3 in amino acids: CASSSGSGMRSVYEQYF. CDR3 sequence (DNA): TGTGCCAGCAGTTCGGGAAGCGGGATGCGTTCTGTCTACGAGCAGTACTTC.